Listed below are T cell receptor beta chains from one sample, sequenced in a study of T cell responses to AZD1222 COVID-19 vaccine. Sequenced by immunoSEQ multiplex PCR; TCRdb stores in-frame clones only, minus some. The repertoire consists of around 64,000 clones, with roughly 85% occurring once and the leading ten covering about 6.5%. The specimen was peripheral blood, collected 28 days after the second AZD1222 dose. The receptor set was obtained from an adult who received the AZD1222 COVID-19 vaccine. Both conserved end residues are part of each CDR3. Not every row has a clone size; where given, it reads once, few, many or a size class.

cdr3_aa: CASILVQRSSTDTQYF
v_call: TRBV2
j_call: TRBJ2-3
clone_size: once

cdr3_aa: CAISERAVGNTEAFF
v_call: TRBV10-3
j_call: TRBJ1-1
clone_size: NA

cdr3_aa: CASSTLTGVNYGYTF
v_call: TRBV27
j_call: TRBJ1-2
clone_size: once

cdr3_aa: CATSLGRDGNTIYF
v_call: TRBV10-3
j_call: TRBJ1-3
clone_size: NA

cdr3_aa: CATRGHWSSYEQYF
v_call: TRBV2
j_call: TRBJ2-7
clone_size: NA

cdr3_aa: CASSDQQGEKLFF
v_call: TRBV6-5
j_call: TRBJ1-4
clone_size: few

cdr3_aa: CASSTGQVVTDTQYF
v_call: TRBV5-1
j_call: TRBJ2-3
clone_size: NA

cdr3_aa: CASSQEGAFYEQYF
v_call: TRBV14
j_call: TRBJ2-7
clone_size: NA

cdr3_aa: CASSEAFSSGNTIYF
v_call: TRBV6-1
j_call: TRBJ1-3
clone_size: NA

cdr3_aa: CASRTAGGSYNEQFF
v_call: TRBV6-5
j_call: TRBJ2-1
clone_size: NA